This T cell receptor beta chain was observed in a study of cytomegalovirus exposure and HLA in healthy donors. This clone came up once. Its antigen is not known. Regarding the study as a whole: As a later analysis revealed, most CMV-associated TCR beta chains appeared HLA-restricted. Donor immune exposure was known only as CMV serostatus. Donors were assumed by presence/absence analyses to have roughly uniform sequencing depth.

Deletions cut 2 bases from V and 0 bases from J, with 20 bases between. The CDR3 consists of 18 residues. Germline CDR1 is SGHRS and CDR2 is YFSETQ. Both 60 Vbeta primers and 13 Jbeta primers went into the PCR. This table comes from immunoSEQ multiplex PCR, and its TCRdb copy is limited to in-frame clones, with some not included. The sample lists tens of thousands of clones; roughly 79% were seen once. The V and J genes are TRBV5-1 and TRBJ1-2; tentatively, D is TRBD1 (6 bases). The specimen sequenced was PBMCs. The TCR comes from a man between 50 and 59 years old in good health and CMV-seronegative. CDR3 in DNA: TGCGCCAGCAGCTTAAGTTCGACAGGCAATTCGGCTAACTATGGCTACACCTTC. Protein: CASSLSSTGNSANYGYTF.